This T cell receptor (beta chain) was observed in a study of OX40 agonist ivuxolimab in advanced cancers. It was autoimmune disease history or systemic immunosuppression that excluded patients. The repertoire was sequenced with immunoSEQ multiplex PCR; TCRdb's copy has only in-frame clones and lacks some. In the table there are fewer than 100,000 clones, nearly 90% of which are singletons. This clone has only one observation. The receptor comes from an adult with an advanced solid tumor such as melanoma, head and neck, liver or kidney cancer. The sample was CD4+ or CD8+ T cells sorted from blood, taken in a trial of the OX40 agonist ivuxolimab.

CDR3 sequence (DNA): TGCGCCAGCAGGGTGGGCAACAACTATGGCTACACCTTC. Amino acid sequence: CASRVGNNYGYTF. The chain links TRBV5-1 to TRBJ1-2; no firm D call. The germline V gene encodes CDR1 SGHRS and CDR2 YFSETQ. This CDR3 region has 13 residues. V lost 5 bases and J 2 bases, leaving 10 bases between the germline ends.